This T cell receptor beta chain stems from a study of cytomegalovirus exposure and HLA in healthy donors. PCR involved 60 Vbeta and 13 Jbeta primers. Repertoires were generated with immunoSEQ multiplex PCR, while TCRdb's copy carries only in-frame clones and drops some. The sample records roughly 170,000 clones, roughly 82% being singletons. General study findings and limits: A prior analysis recorded that most TCR beta V segments were productive about 90% or about 30% of the time. A cluster of highly shared sequence variants was likely a sequencing artifact.

Germline CDR1 is SGDLS and CDR2 is YYNGEE. Trimming took 0 bases from V and 4 from J, leaving 7 bases between them. The CDR3 totals 13 residues. This cohort consisted of healthy bone marrow donors. Comment on this clone: The antigen remains undetermined.

The sequenced material came from PBMCs. This rearrangement joins TRBV9 to TRBJ1-1; D call uncertain. The TCR comes from a girl aged 2-10 years in good health and CMV-seropositive. In DNA, the CDR3 is TGTGCCAGCAGCGTAGGGCGGAGCACTGAAGCTTTCTTT. Encoded protein: CASSVGRSTEAFF.